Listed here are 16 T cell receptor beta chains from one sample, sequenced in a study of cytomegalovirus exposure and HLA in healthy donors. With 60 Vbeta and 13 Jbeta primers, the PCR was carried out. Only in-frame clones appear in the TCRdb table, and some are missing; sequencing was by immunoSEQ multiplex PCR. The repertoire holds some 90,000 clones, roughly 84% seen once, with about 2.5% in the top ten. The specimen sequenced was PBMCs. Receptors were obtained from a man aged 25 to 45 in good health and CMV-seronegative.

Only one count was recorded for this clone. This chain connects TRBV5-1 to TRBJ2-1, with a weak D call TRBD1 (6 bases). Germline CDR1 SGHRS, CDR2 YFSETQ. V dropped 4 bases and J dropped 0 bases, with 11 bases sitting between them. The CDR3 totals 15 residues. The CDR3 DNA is TGCGCCAGCAGCACCCGGACAGTCTCCTACAATGAGCAGTTCTTC. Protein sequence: CASSTRTVSYNEQFF.

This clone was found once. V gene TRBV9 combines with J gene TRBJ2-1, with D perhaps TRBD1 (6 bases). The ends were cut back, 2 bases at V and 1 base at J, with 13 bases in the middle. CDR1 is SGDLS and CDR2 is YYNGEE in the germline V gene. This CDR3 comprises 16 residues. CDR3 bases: TGTGCCAGCAGCGTTGCAGGGGAGATTTCCTACAATGAGCAGTTCTTC. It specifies CASSVAGEISYNEQFF.

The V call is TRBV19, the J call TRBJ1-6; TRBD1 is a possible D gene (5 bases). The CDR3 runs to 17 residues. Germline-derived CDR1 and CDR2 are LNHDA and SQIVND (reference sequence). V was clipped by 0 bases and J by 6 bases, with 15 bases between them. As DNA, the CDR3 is TGTGCCAGTAGTATAGATGCTTCGGCAGGGCTTAATTCACCCCTCCACTTT. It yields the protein CASSIDASAGLNSPLHF.

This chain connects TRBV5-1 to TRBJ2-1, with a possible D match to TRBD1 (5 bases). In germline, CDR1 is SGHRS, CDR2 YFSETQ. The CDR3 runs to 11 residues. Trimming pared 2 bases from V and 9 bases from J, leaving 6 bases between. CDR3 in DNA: TGCGCCAGCAGCTTTAGGGGTGAGCAGTTCTTC. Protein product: CASSFRGEQFF. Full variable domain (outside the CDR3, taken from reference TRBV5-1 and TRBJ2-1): KAGVTQTPRYLIKTRGQQVTLSCSPISGHRSVSWYQQTPGQGLQFLFEYFSETQRNKGNFPGRFSGRQFSNSRSEMNVSTLELGDSALYLCASSFRGEQFFGPGTRLTVL.

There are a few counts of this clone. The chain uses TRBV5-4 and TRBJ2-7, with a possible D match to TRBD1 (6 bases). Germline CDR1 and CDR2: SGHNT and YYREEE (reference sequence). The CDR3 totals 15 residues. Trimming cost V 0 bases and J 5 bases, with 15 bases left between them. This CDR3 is CASSLEWGRADEQYF. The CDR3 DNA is TGTGCCAGCAGCTTGGAGTGGGGGCGAGCGGACGAGCAGTACTTC.

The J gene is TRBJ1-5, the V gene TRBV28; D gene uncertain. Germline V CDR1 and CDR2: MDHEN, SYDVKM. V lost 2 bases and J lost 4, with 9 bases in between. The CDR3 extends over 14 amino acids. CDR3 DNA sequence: TGTGCCAGCAGTTTAGTACAGCCAAATCAGCCCCAGCATTTT. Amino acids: CASSLVQPNQPQHF.

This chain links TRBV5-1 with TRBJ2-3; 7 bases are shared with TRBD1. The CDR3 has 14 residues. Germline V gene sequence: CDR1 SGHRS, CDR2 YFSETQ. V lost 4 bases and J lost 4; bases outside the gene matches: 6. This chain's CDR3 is CASSLGGAADTQYF. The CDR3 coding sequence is TGCGCCAGCAGCCTAGGGGGCGCGGCAGATACGCAGTATTTT.

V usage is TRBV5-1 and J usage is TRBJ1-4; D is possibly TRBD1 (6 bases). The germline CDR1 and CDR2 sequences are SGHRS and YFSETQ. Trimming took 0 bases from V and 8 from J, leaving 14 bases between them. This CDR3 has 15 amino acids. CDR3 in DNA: TGCGCCAGCAGCTTGGCGGGACAAGGAGGAGAAAAACTGTTTTTT. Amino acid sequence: CASSLAGQGGEKLFF. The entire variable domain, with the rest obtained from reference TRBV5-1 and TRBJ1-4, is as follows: KAGVTQTPRYLIKTRGQQVTLSCSPISGHRSVSWYQQTPGQGLQFLFEYFSETQRNKGNFPGRFSGRQFSNSRSEMNVSTLELGDSALYLCASSLAGQGGEKLFFGSGTQLSVL.

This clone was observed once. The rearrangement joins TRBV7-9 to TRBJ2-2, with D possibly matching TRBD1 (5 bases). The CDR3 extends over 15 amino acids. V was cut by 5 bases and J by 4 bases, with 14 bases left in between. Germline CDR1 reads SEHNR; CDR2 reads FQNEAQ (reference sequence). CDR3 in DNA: TGTGCCAGCAGCCCCCCAGGGCCCAGCACCGGGGAGCTGTTTTTT. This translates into CASSPPGPSTGELFF.

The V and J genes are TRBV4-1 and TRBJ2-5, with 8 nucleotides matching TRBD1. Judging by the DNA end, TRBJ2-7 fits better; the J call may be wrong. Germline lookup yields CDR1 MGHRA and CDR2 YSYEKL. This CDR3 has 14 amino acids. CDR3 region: CASSLLGQGGEQYF. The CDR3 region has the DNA TGCGCCAGCAGCCTTCTAGGACAGGGAGGCGAGCAGTACTTC.

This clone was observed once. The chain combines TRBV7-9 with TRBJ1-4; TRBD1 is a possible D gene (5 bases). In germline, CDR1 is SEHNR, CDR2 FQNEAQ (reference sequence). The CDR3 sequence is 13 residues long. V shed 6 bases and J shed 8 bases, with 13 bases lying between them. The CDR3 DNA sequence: TGTGCCAGCAGTTTCCAGGGTTGGGAAAAACTGTTTTTT. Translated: CASSFQGWEKLFF.

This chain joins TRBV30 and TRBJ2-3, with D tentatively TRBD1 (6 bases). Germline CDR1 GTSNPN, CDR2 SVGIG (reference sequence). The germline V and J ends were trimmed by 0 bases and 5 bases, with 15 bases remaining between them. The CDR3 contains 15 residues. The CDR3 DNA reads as TGTGCCTGGAGTGTACCTAGGGGGTTAGTAGATACGCAGTATTTT. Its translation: CAWSVPRGLVDTQYF.

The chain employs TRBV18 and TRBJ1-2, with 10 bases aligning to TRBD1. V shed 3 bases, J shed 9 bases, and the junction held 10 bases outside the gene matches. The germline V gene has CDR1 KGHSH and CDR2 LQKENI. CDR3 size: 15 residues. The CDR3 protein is CASSPRSGQGRSYTF. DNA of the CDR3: TGTGCCAGCTCACCCAGATCGGGACAGGGGAGGAGCTACACCTTC.

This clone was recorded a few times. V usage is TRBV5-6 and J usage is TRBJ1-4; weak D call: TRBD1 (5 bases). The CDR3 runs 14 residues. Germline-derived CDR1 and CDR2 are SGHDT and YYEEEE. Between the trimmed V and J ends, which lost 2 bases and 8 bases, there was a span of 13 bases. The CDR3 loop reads CASSFGTLPEKLFF. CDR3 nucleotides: TGTGCCAGCAGCTTTGGGACTCTACCCGAAAAACTGTTTTTT.

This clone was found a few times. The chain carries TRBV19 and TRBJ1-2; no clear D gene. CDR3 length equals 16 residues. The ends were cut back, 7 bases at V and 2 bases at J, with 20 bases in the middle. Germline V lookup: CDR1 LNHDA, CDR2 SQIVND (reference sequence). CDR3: CASTPAGRAVNYGYTF. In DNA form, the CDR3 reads TGTGCCAGTACCCCTGCGGGCCGGGCAGTGAACTATGGCTACACCTTC. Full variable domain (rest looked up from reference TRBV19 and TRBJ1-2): DGGITQSPKYLFRKEGQNVTLSCEQNLNHDAMYWYRQDPGQGLRLIYYSQIVNDFQKGDIAEGYSVSREKKESFPLTVTSAQKNPTAFYLCASTPAGRAVNYGYTFGSGTRLTVV.

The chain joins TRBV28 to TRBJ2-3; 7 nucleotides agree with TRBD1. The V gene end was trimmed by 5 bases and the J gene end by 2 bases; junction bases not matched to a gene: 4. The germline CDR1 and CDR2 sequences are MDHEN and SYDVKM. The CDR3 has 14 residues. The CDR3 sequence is CASSPGQLTDTQYF. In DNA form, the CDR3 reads TGTGCCAGCAGTCCGGGACAGCTCACAGATACGCAGTATTTT.